These T cell receptor beta chains were read from a single sample in a study of control samples from healthy donors and cancer patients. The repertoire was sequenced with immunoSEQ multiplex PCR; TCRdb's copy has only in-frame clones and lacks some. The table shows 100,000 or so clones, with about 91% occurring only once. Sequences were obtained from blood. The receptors derive from a young woman in good health. Each CDR3 is given with its conserved first and last residue.

J gene,V gene,CDR3 protein
TRBJ2-7,TRBV5-6,CASSLTDNVYEQYF
TRBJ2-7,TRBV11-2,CASSSPSTPSPYEQYF
TRBJ1-6,TRBV10-3,CAISESGLGGLSPLHF
TRBJ2-7,TRBV5-1,CASSLTGPEQYF
TRBJ2-3,TRBV19,CASSIGQITDTQYF
TRBJ1-1,TRBV10-3,CAISPGGDLAFF
TRBJ2-1,TRBV29-1,CSAGLAGGRHNEQFF
TRBJ1-1,TRBV9,CASSVDWRSDTEAFF
TRBJ1-6,TRBV9,CASSPGGSTRSYNSPLHF
TRBJ2-1,TRBV18,CASSPQGKQGDEQFF
TRBJ1-2,TRBV28,CASSFTRGGYGYTF
TRBJ1-3,TRBV7-9,CASSWPGTETGNTIYF
TRBJ1-2,TRBV2,CASRRGGGADGYTF
TRBJ2-3,TRBV12-3/TRBV12-4,CASSPQIGDTQYF
TRBJ1-1,TRBV9,CASSVGVQGRSSQAFF
TRBJ2-3,TRBV10-3,CAISEWTLSTDTQYF
TRBJ1-1,TRBV14,CASSPWTGEYAEAFF
TRBJ2-2,TRBV6-2/TRBV6-3,CASSLAVTGELFF
TRBJ2-7,TRBV11-2,CASSYGAVSYEQYF
TRBJ1-1,TRBV6-2/TRBV6-3,CASSVWVNTEAFF
TRBJ2-7,TRBV3-1/TRBV3-2,CASSPYFRQGKSYEQYF
TRBJ1-4,TRBV30,CAWSVLAGANEKLFF
TRBJ1-1,TRBV11-2,CASSLMGQHLTEAFF
TRBJ1-5,TRBV4-1,CASSQKPGQGQQPQHF
TRBJ1-3,TRBV11-3,CASSLGTASGNTIYF
TRBJ1-1,TRBV10-3,CAIRSALTGANTEAFF
TRBJ1-3,TRBV2,CASRGDRSSGNTIYF
TRBJ2-5,TRBV11-3,CASSSPPQGPQETQYF
TRBJ2-7,TRBV14,CASSVLAGGREQYF
TRBJ2-7,TRBV25-1,CASSADPYEQYF
TRBJ2-7,TRBV7-2,CASSGSSYEQYF
TRBJ1-1,TRBV30,CAWARGVNTEAFF
TRBJ2-1,TRBV27,CASRGQGIDEQFF
TRBJ1-3,TRBV4-3,CASSQDSNPGNTIYF
TRBJ1-1,TRBV19,CASSLGRMNTEAFF
TRBJ2-3,TRBV6-2/TRBV6-3,CASSSGTSIRDTQYF
TRBJ2-7,TRBV7-9,CASSFGANEQYF
TRBJ2-5,TRBV3-1/TRBV3-2,CASSHARTVGRETQYF
TRBJ2-5,TRBV5-1,CASSGREQETQYF
TRBJ1-4,TRBV24-1,CATSGGGSNEKLFF
TRBJ1-1,TRBV11-2,CASSFLDTFNPWVTEAFF